This T cell receptor beta chain derives from a study of response to subunit inactivated influenza vaccine. TCRdb called the RT-PCR reads again in MiXCR, with one record for every CDR3 protein. The sample records about 700,000 distinct CDR3 sequences, about 15% being singletons. This clonotype showed up just a few times. This TCR derives from a man between 45 and 60 years old who received an inactivated influenza vaccine. The sequences come from PBMCs from blood, collected roughly 15 days before vaccination.

The CDR3 region has the DNA TGTGCCAGCAGCCCCCCTGGGGGTTTCTACAATGAGCAGTTCTTC. This gives the protein CASSPPGGFYNEQFF. The chain carries TRBV12-3 or TRBV12-4 and TRBJ2-1; the D call may be TRBD1 or TRBD2 (5 bases each). Trimming shortened V by 6 bases and J by 3 bases, and 15 bases separated the two germline ends. The CDR3 is 15 residues long.